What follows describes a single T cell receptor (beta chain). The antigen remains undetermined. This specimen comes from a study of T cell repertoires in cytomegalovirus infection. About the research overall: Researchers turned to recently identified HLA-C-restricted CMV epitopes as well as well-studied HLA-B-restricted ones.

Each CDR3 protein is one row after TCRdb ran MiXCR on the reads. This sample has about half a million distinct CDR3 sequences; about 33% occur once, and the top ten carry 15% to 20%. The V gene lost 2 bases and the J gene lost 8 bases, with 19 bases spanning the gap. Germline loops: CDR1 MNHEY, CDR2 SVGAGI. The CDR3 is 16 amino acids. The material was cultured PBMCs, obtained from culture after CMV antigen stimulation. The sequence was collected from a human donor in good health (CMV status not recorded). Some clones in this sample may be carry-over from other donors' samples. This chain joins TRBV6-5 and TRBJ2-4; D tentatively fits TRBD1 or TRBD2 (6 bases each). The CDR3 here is CASSYTSRGPSDIQYF. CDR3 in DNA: TGTGCCAGCAGTTACACCTCCCGGGGGCCCTCTGACATTCAGTACTTC.